The 18 T cell receptor beta chains given below trace back to one sample, sequenced in a study of T cell responses to AZD1222 COVID-19 vaccine (dated by TCRdb to the early 2020s). Library preparation was by the immunoSEQ multiplex PCR assay. TCRdb mirrors the immuneACCESS table, restricted to in-frame sequences. Some clones are absent from its copies; in checked studies, under half trace to an unresolved V gene, and the reason for the others is unknown. Present in this sample are approximately 80,000 clones, approximately 90% of which were seen just once. The ten largest clones capture 24% of the sample. What this sample's time point label stands for: baseline before first vaccination. The sample here was peripheral blood, taken on day 0 of AZD1222 vaccination. The receptors come from an adult in good health.

The CDR3 loop is CSVELGGSGEKLFF. The CDR3 DNA reads as TGCAGCGTTGAACTAGGAGGGAGTGGGGAAAAACTGTTTTTT. This rearrangement joins TRBV29-1 to TRBJ1-4; D gene unclear. This CDR3 has 14 amino acids. Germline V CDR1 and CDR2: SQVTM, ANQGSEA. Trimming shortened V by 2 bases and J by 8 bases, and 15 bases separated the two germline ends.

The chain recombines TRBV30 with TRBJ2-2, with a tentative D call TRBD2 (6 bases). The CDR3 is 16 amino acids. Germline CDR1 reads GTSNPN; CDR2 reads SVGIG (reference sequence). V was trimmed by 0 bases and J by 1 base, leaving 12 bases between them. CDR3 in amino acids: CAWSVREKMNTGELFF. CDR3 nucleotides: TGTGCCTGGAGTGTACGGGAGAAGATGAACACCGGGGAGCTGTTTTTT.

The chain has TRBV14 and TRBJ2-3; 8 bases fit TRBD2. CDR1 and CDR2 from the germline V gene are SGHDN and FVKESK. V lost 8 bases and J lost 6; bases outside the gene matches: 7. The CDR3 runs to 13 residues. The CDR3 loop reads CASGVTGGDTQYF. CDR3 nucleotides: TGTGCCAGCGGGGTGACGGGAGGGGATACGCAGTATTTT.

The genes are TRBV12-3 or TRBV12-4 and TRBJ1-1; D is unresolved. With 6 bases removed from V and 10 bases from J, the gap between germline ends came to 12 bases. The CDR3 length is 11 residues. The CDR3 protein is CASSHGVGAFF. CDR3 nucleotide sequence: TGTGCCAGCAGCCACGGAGTGGGAGCTTTCTTT.

The V call is TRBV7-2, the J call TRBJ1-2; D possibly corresponds to TRBD1 (6 bases). Deletions cut 0 bases from V and 6 bases from J, with 20 bases between. CDR1 and CDR2 (germline): SGHTA, FQGNSA. The CDR3 sequence is 17 residues long. This chain's CDR3 is CASSLALGGATGHGYTF. CDR3 sequence (DNA): TGTGCCAGCAGCTTAGCGCTAGGGGGGGCAACCGGTCATGGCTACACCTTC.

This clone occurred a few times. The V gene is TRBV28, the J gene TRBJ2-7; tentatively, D is TRBD1 or TRBD2 (5 bases each). This CDR3 contains 15 residues. Trimming shortened V by 7 bases and J by 0 bases, and 16 bases separated the two germline ends. CDR1 and CDR2 from the germline V gene are MDHEN and SYDVKM. CDR3 in DNA: TGTGCCAGCAACCCCCCCGAGGGGAGCTCCTACGAGCAGTACTTC. Translated: CASNPPEGSSYEQYF. Using reference TRBV28 and TRBJ2-7 for the parts outside the CDR3, the full variable domain is DVKVTQSSRYLVKRTGEKVFLECVQDMDHENMFWYRQDPGLGLRLIYFSYDVKMKEKGDIPEGYSVSREKKERFSLILESASTNQTSMYLCASNPPEGSSYEQYFGPGTRLTVT.

CDR3 sequence reads: CASSIQGGLEQYF. CDR3 DNA sequence: TGCGCCAGCTCAATACAGGGAGGTCTCGAGCAGTACTTC. V is TRBV5-1 and J is TRBJ2-7; D assignment may be TRBD1 or TRBD2 (6 bases each). Germline assignment: CDR1 SGHRS and CDR2 YFSETQ. The CDR3 has 13 amino acids. V was cut by 7 bases and J by 6 bases, with 17 bases left in between.

CDR3 coding DNA: TGTGCCAGCAGCACCAGCGGGGAAATGGACTATGGCTACACCTTC. It translates to CASSTSGEMDYGYTF. This sequence joins TRBV13 and TRBJ1-2, with unresolved D. Germline lookup yields CDR1 PRHDT and CDR2 FYEKMQ (reference sequence). The CDR3 extends over 15 amino acids. Trimming shortened V by 5 bases and J by 3 bases, and 16 bases separated the two germline ends.

This clone appeared a few times. This rearrangement joins TRBV6-1 to TRBJ1-1; D not resolved. V dropped 1 base and J dropped 4 bases, with 7 bases sitting between them. The CDR3 is made up of 13 amino acids. Looked up from germline, CDR1 is MNHNS and CDR2 is SASEGT. The CDR3 DNA is TGTGCCAGCAGTGAAGGCGGGGTCACTGAAGCTTTCTTT. Protein sequence: CASSEGGVTEAFF.

The V call is TRBV5-8, the J call TRBJ2-2; tentatively, D is TRBD2 (6 bases). V gave up 0 bases and J gave up 4 bases, with 16 bases separating them. Germline-derived CDR1 and CDR2 are SGHTS and YDEGEE. The CDR3 contains 17 residues. The CDR3: CASSLAGGTDFTGELFF. The CDR3 DNA follows: TGTGCCAGCAGCTTGGCTGGAGGGACCGATTTCACCGGGGAGCTGTTTTTT. Variable domain in full (rest from reference TRBV5-8 and TRBJ2-2): EAGVTQSPTHLIKTRGQQATLRCSPISGHTSVYWYQQALGLGLQFLLWYDEGEERNRGNFPPRFSGRQFPNYSSELNVNALELEDSALYLCASSLAGGTDFTGELFFGEGSRLTVL.

CDR3 coding DNA: TGTGCCAGCAGCCCCTGGGGAGGGCCCAAAAACATTCAGTACTTC. This gives the protein CASSPWGGPKNIQYF. The chain combines TRBV7-9 with TRBJ2-4, with 7 positions matching TRBD2. The CDR3 is 15 residues long. V gave up 5 bases and J gave up 2 bases; unmatched junction bases: 6. Germline CDR1 is SEHNR and CDR2 is FQNEAQ (reference sequence).

The chain joins TRBV9 to TRBJ1-2, with unresolved D. V dropped 0 bases and J dropped 4 bases, with 22 bases sitting between them. This CDR3 region has 18 residues. Germline V gives CDR1 SGDLS, CDR2 YYNGEE. CDR3 protein: CASSVANTQSVPGYGYTF. The DNA of the CDR3 is TGTGCCAGCAGCGTAGCCAACACCCAGAGTGTCCCGGGCTATGGCTACACCTTC. The entire variable domain, with the rest obtained from reference TRBV9 and TRBJ1-2, is as follows: DSGVTQTPKHLITATGQRVTLRCSPRSGDLSVYWYQQSLDQGLQFLIQYYNGEERAKGNILERFSAQQFPDLHSELNLSSLELGDSALYFCASSVANTQSVPGYGYTFGSGTRLTVV.

The chain couples TRBV18 to TRBJ1-6, with D possibly matching TRBD1 (5 bases). Deletions cut 2 bases from V and 5 bases from J, with 13 bases between. This CDR3 is 16 amino acids long. From germline, CDR1 is KGHSH and CDR2 LQKENI. The CDR3 protein is CASSPGTPGDNSPLHF. The CDR3 region has the DNA TGTGCCAGCTCACCAGGGACTCCCGGGGATAATTCACCCCTCCACTTT.

This sequence joins TRBV18 and TRBJ2-7; perhaps TRBD1 as D (6 bases). CDR3 size: 12 residues. Trimming stripped 6 bases from V and 7 bases from J, with 13 bases between. The germline V gene has CDR1 KGHSH and CDR2 LQKENI. The CDR3 bases are TGTGCCAGCTCCTCCAACAGGGAAGAGCAGTACTTC. It specifies CASSSNREEQYF.

The CDR3 DNA reads TGTGCCAGCAGCGGTAAGACAGGTCAGGGCACAGATACGCAGTATTTT. It is translated as CASSGKTGQGTDTQYF. The J gene is TRBJ2-3, the V gene TRBV7-2; tentative D call: TRBD1 (6 bases). Germline V CDR1 and CDR2: SGHTA, FQGNSA. The CDR3 totals 16 residues. The germline V and J ends were trimmed by 5 bases and 1 base, with 16 bases remaining between them.

This clone was found once. The V call is TRBV6-5, the J call TRBJ2-7; 9 bases fit TRBD1. The CDR3 consists of 14 residues. J was trimmed by 3 bases and V by 6 bases; bases with no gene match: 6. Germline values: CDR1 MNHEY, CDR2 SVGAGI. The CDR3 loop reads CASRRGQGIYEQYF. DNA of the CDR3: TGTGCCAGCAGGCGTGGACAGGGGATCTACGAGCAGTACTTC.

The chain carries TRBV29-1 and TRBJ1-2; D is uncertain. The germline V gene encodes CDR1 SQVTM and CDR2 ANQGSEA. Trimming stripped 2 bases from V and 2 bases from J, with 12 bases between. The CDR3 runs to 14 residues. CDR3 amino acids: CSVETPTDNYGYTF. The CDR3 DNA follows: TGCAGCGTTGAAACTCCCACAGACAACTATGGCTACACCTTC.

The chain carries TRBV5-4 and TRBJ1-2; 9 positions agree with TRBD1. After removal of 4 bases from V and 1 base from J, the junction contained 5 bases not matched to a gene. Germline CDR1 and CDR2: SGHNT and YYREEE (reference sequence). The CDR3 totals 15 residues. The CDR3 DNA reads as TGTGCCAGCAGCCAATCGGGACAGGGTAACTATGGCTACACCTTC. It yields the protein CASSQSGQGNYGYTF.